Listed below are T cell receptor beta chains from one sample, sequenced in a study of response to subunit inactivated influenza vaccine. TCRdb re-analysed the RT-PCR reads in MiXCR, keeping a single row per CDR3 protein. The sample shows hundreds of thousands of distinct CDR3 sequences, less than 15% of them seen only once. The input for sequencing was PBMCs from blood, taken approximately 15 days before vaccination. The source of these receptors is a man aged 45-65 years who received an inactivated influenza vaccine. The CDR3 runs from the conserved cysteine through the conserved F or W. A D gene is named only where the DNA matches it firmly. Expanded clones get a size class; other rows say once, few or many, or leave the size out.

>TRBJ2-3|-|-|TRBV20-1
TGCAGTGCTAGAGAAGGGGACAAGGCCACAGATACGCAGTATTTT
CSAREGDKATDTQYF
>TRBJ2-7|-|few|TRBV15
TGTGCCACCAGCAAGACGGGGGACACCTACGAGCAGTACTTC
CATSKTGDTYEQYF
>TRBJ2-7|-|few|TRBV27
TGTGCCAGCAGTTTCTCGGTCGGGGACTGGGCCTACGAGCAGTACTTC
CASSFSVGDWAYEQYF
>TRBJ2-5|TRBD2|few|TRBV12-3/TRBV12-4
TGTGCCAGCAGGAAAGCGGGATTGGAGACCCAGTACTTC
CASRKAGLETQYF
>TRBJ2-3|TRBD2|-|TRBV5-1
TGCGCCAGCAGCCCCAGCGAGGGCGGGAGAAGCACAGATACGCAGTATTTT
CASSPSEGGRSTDTQYF
>TRBJ1-2|TRBD1|-|TRBV2
TGTGCCAGCACCCCTACAGGGGGCTATGGCTACACCTTC
CASTPTGGYGYTF
>TRBJ1-5|TRBD1|few|TRBV12-3/TRBV12-4
TGTGCCAGCGCCCCAGCAGGGGGCCAGCCCCAGCATTTT
CASAPAGGQPQHF
>TRBJ1-2|-|few|TRBV5-1
TGCGCCAGCAGCGGGGCGGGGAGGCCGGGAGCTCTGGCCTTC
CASSGAGRPGALAF
>TRBJ2-1|-|few|TRBV28
TGTGCCAGCAGCCTACCCCGGGCCCGCGGGTTCTTC
CASSLPRARGFF
>TRBJ2-7|-|many|TRBV11-2
TGTGCCAGCAGCTTAGGACTGGATTACGAGCAGTACTTC
CASSLGLDYEQYF
>TRBJ2-5|-|few|TRBV10-1
TGCGCCAGCAGTGAGGCCTCGGGGATCGTCTCGGAGACCCAGTACTTC
CASSEASGIVSETQYF
>TRBJ1-6|-|many|TRBV7-2
TGTGCCAGCAGCACAGGACAGACCTCGAATTCACCCCTCCACTTT
CASSTGQTSNSPLHF
>TRBJ1-2|-|many|TRBV29-1
TGCAGCGTTGTGTCGGTTGGGGGAAGAGACTATGGCTACACCTTC
CSVVSVGGRDYGYTF
>TRBJ2-3|TRBD2|few|TRBV7-9
TGTGCCAGCAGCTTCTCTAGCGGGTGGACAGATACGCAGTATTTT
CASSFSSGWTDTQYF
>TRBJ1-1|-|-|TRBV5-1
TGCGCCAGCACCTTCATGACGGGCGCTGAAGCTTTCTTT
CASTFMTGAEAFF
>TRBJ2-2|-|few|TRBV7-2
TGTGCCAGCACCCAAGGCGTGGCCGGGGAGCTGTTTTTT
CASTQGVAGELFF
>TRBJ1-6|TRBD1|few|TRBV10-3
TGTGCCATCAGTCCTACGGGACAGGGTTTAAGCTCCTATAATTCACCCCTCCACTTT
CAISPTGQGLSSYNSPLHF
>TRBJ2-3|-|-|TRBV7-2
TGTGCCAGCAGCCCCACCTTTAGCACAGATACGCAGTATTTT
CASSPTFSTDTQYF
>TRBJ2-2|-|few|TRBV11-2
TGTGCCAGCAGCTTAGGGGGGATTGACACCGGGGAGCTGTTTTTT
CASSLGGIDTGELFF
>TRBJ2-1|TRBD2|-|TRBV4-1
TGCGCCAGCAGCCAATTTGGGACTAGCGGGGACAATGAGCAGTTCTTC
CASSQFGTSGDNEQFF
>TRBJ2-7|-|few|TRBV12-3/TRBV12-4
TGTGCCAGCAGTTTAGGCCGCGGCGTATCCTACGAGCAGTACTTC
CASSLGRGVSYEQYF
>TRBJ1-1|-|-|TRBV21-1
TGTGCCAGCACCGTCAGGGTTGAAGCTTTCTTT
CASTVRVEAFF
>TRBJ1-4|-|few|TRBV4-2
TGTGCCAGCAGCCAAGGGGGTTACGAAAAACTGTTTTTT
CASSQGGYEKLFF
>TRBJ2-3|-|few|TRBV28
TGTGCCAGCAGTTCGGTGCGGGGTACGCAGTATTTT
CASSSVRGTQYF
>TRBJ2-3|-|few|TRBV5-1
TGCGCCAGCAGCTTGGAGGCTCCCCAGGGGAGAGATACGCAGTATTTT
CASSLEAPQGRDTQYF